This T cell receptor beta chain is from a study of T cell responses to AZD1222 COVID-19 vaccine. Study-level results: Across the whole spike, CD4 TCRs peaked at regions 160-218 and 743-854.

Repertoires were generated with immunoSEQ multiplex PCR, while TCRdb's copy carries only in-frame clones and drops some. The table includes 150,000 to 200,000 clones, approximately 86% detected once. On this clone: Its antigen is unidentified. Other DNA variants within this sample encode the same CDR3.

This material consisted of peripheral blood, taken 28 days after the second AZD1222 dose. The receptor comes from an adult who received the AZD1222 COVID-19 vaccine.

In nucleotides, the CDR3 is TGTGCCAGCAGTTTGGTCAGCTACGAGCAGTACTTC. Amino acid sequence: CASSLVSYEQYF. This chain connects TRBV12-3 or TRBV12-4 to TRBJ2-7; D unclear. This CDR3 is built from 12 residues. The ends were cut back, 3 bases at V and 3 bases at J, with 6 bases in the middle.